This T cell receptor beta chain was captured by sequencing in a study of blood T cells in healthy people across ages. The table lists this clonotype with a few counts. Together with a sample-barcoded 5' primer, a J-beta primer mix was included in a second PCR lasting roughly 6 to 12 cycles. CDR3-containing paired-end reads numbering at least 2.5 million came from each sample. TCRdb recomputed calls from the 5' RACE reads with MiXCR, one row per CDR3 protein. The sample yields about 1 million distinct CDR3 sequences, 35% to 55% seen once. The source of this sequence is a woman in her fifties or sixties in good health. The source material was blood.

The CDR3 DNA sequence: TGTGCCAGCAGTAAAGGCCGCTTGACTAGCGGGATTGAGCAGTTCTTC. Residues: CASSKGRLTSGIEQFF. The rearrangement uses TRBV25-1 and TRBJ2-1; 11 nucleotides agree with TRBD2. CDR3 length: 16 residues. Germline loops: CDR1 MGHDK, CDR2 SYGVNS. Trimming removed 5 bases from V and 9 bases from J; junction bases left unmatched: 12.